A single T cell receptor beta chain is shown here with its context. No cognate antigen has been identified for it. This may stem from a read error, because a much larger clone lies one nucleotide away. The lymph node samples were taken from the axillary draining lymph nodes of breast cancer patients. Sequencing took place on an Illumina HiSeq 2000. Multiplex PCR amplification was used to build the TCR beta chain libraries. High-throughput sequencing was used to analyze the amplified TCR beta chain products. Starting from the raw public reads, TCRdb applied fastp trimming at Q25, assembled clones with MiXCR and retained in-frame beta chains. Rows are combined by CDR3 protein, so each entry shows the most common genes and DNA. This sample comprises around 230,000 distinct CDR3 sequences, about a third of them detected only once. The top ten constitute 1.4% of the sample. This entry belongs to a study of breast tumors, draining lymph nodes, adjacent tissues (TCRdb year 2016). Describing the broader study: Breast cancer patients provided tumor, adjacent nontumor tissue and axillary lymph nodes, and the study compared the TCR beta repertoires across these three sources. The study was designed to assess the relationships and possible T-cell exchange between tumor, surrounding tissue and draining lymph node repertoires in human breast cancer. Summary of the overall study and its limitations: The similarity between tumor and nontumor tissue repertoires was significantly greater in luminal-like breast cancer than in basal-like breast cancer. The data were considered consistent with the idea that most tumor T cells come from the lymph node and then expand in tumor tissue. Rather than being directly demonstrated, the conclusion that tumor T cells originate in lymph nodes was presented as consistent with a hypothesis. Tumor T-cell repertoires showed less diversity than lymph node repertoires and more diversity than nontumor tissue repertoires, and tumor T-cell repertoires showed preferential V and J gene usage.

Per the germline V gene, SGHTA is the CDR1 and FQGTGA is the CDR2. V ends up 2 bases short and J 6 bases short, with an unmatched junction base count of 17. The CDR3 numbers 18 residues from cysteine through phenylalanine. Only CDR3 DNA remains: 54 bases, in frame from the first base. This clonotype originated in a female donor with breast cancer. Some clones in this sample may be carry-over from other donors' samples. The chain joins TRBV7-3 to TRBJ2-5; 8 junctional bases match TRBD2. Sequenced material: axillary lymph node tissue. The CDR3 is CASSLDVSNGRGRQTQYF. DNA sequence: TGTGCCAGCAGCTTAGATGTTTCTAACGGGAGGGGTAGACAGACCCAGTACTTC.